Listed below are T cell receptor beta chains from one sample, sequenced in a study of CD4 T cells in relation to SARS-CoV-2 and coronaviruses. Sequencing was performed with immunoSEQ multiplex PCR; in TCRdb, only in-frame clones are kept and a portion is missing. The sample shows about 56,000 clones, roughly 94% of them seen only once. The sequenced sample was naive CD4+ T cells from PBMCs. Receptor source: an adult with COVID-19. CDR3s include the opening cysteine and the closing phenylalanine or tryptophan. The order of the fields is clone size, D gene, J gene, V gene, CDR3 DNA, CDR3 protein. D genes are given only for firm matches. Rows give clone size only sometimes, using once, few, many, or a class for an expanded clone.

clone_size: .; d_call: .; j_call: TRBJ2-6; v_call: TRBV28; cdr3_nt: TGTGCCAGCAGTTTATGGAGAGAAGATGGGGCCAACGTCCTGACTTTC; cdr3_aa: CASSLWREDGANVLTF
clone_size: .; d_call: TRBD2; j_call: TRBJ2-1; v_call: TRBV30; cdr3_nt: TGTGCCTGGAGCCATCCGGGACTAGCGGGAGGGAATGAGCAGTTCTTC; cdr3_aa: CAWSHPGLAGGNEQFF
clone_size: .; d_call: .; j_call: TRBJ2-1; v_call: TRBV6-5; cdr3_nt: TGTGCCAGCAGCGCGTACCGACACAATGAGCAGTTCTTC; cdr3_aa: CASSAYRHNEQFF
clone_size: .; d_call: TRBD2; j_call: TRBJ2-7; v_call: TRBV2; cdr3_nt: TGTGCCAGCACTGTTAGCGGGAGGGCCCCCTACGAGCAGTACTTC; cdr3_aa: CASTVSGRAPYEQYF
clone_size: once; d_call: .; j_call: TRBJ2-6; v_call: TRBV14; cdr3_nt: TGTGCCAGCAGCCATTTACGGGGGGCCGGGGCCAACGTCCTGACTTTC; cdr3_aa: CASSHLRGAGANVLTF
clone_size: .; d_call: .; j_call: TRBJ1-5; v_call: TRBV19; cdr3_nt: TGTGCCAGTAGGGGGGAATTAATGCAGCCCCAGCATTTT; cdr3_aa: CASRGELMQPQHF
clone_size: once; d_call: .; j_call: TRBJ1-6; v_call: TRBV4-1; cdr3_nt: TGCGCCAGCAGCCAAGTGGGGGCGTTTTCACCCCTCCACTTT; cdr3_aa: CASSQVGAFSPLHF
clone_size: .; d_call: .; j_call: TRBJ1-3; v_call: TRBV7-9; cdr3_nt: TGTGCCAGCAGCCTATTCCCACCGGGACTCCAAAAGGGGAAATATTTT; cdr3_aa: CASSLFPPGLQKGKYF
clone_size: .; d_call: TRBD2; j_call: TRBJ2-1; v_call: TRBV7-9; cdr3_nt: TGTGCCAGCAGCTCTCAGGCCGGGACTAGCGGGAGAAGCTACAATGAGCAGTTCTTC; cdr3_aa: CASSSQAGTSGRSYNEQFF
clone_size: .; d_call: .; j_call: TRBJ2-7; v_call: TRBV29-1; cdr3_nt: TGCAGCGCCCGACTAGGCGGTAGAGAGCAGTACTTC; cdr3_aa: CSARLGGREQYF
clone_size: .; d_call: TRBD2; j_call: TRBJ2-7; v_call: TRBV5-4; cdr3_nt: TGTGCCAGCAGCTTGGAACTAGCGGGAGAGTGGGGCGAGCAGTACTTC; cdr3_aa: CASSLELAGEWGEQYF
clone_size: .; d_call: .; j_call: TRBJ1-1; v_call: TRBV18; cdr3_nt: TGTGCCAGCTCACCCGATCGATTACTACAGGAACCAAACACTGAAGCTTTCTTT; cdr3_aa: CASSPDRLLQEPNTEAFF
clone_size: .; d_call: TRBD1; j_call: TRBJ2-7; v_call: TRBV28; cdr3_nt: TGTGCCAGCAGTTTGAGGACGGACAGGGCCGAGCAGTACTTC; cdr3_aa: CASSLRTDRAEQYF
clone_size: .; d_call: TRBD2; j_call: TRBJ2-7; v_call: TRBV7-2; cdr3_nt: TGTGCCAGCAGCCCGGGGACTAGCCTCCACGAGCAGTACTTC; cdr3_aa: CASSPGTSLHEQYF
clone_size: .; d_call: .; j_call: TRBJ2-3; v_call: TRBV5-6; cdr3_nt: TGTGCCAGCAGCGCGGGGCGAAGGATGGATACGCAGTATTTT; cdr3_aa: CASSAGRRMDTQYF
clone_size: .; d_call: .; j_call: TRBJ1-3; v_call: TRBV2; cdr3_nt: TGTGCCAGCAGGTCTCCGTTCGATGGAAACACCATATATTTT; cdr3_aa: CASRSPFDGNTIYF
clone_size: .; d_call: .; j_call: TRBJ2-2; v_call: TRBV29-1; cdr3_nt: TGCAGCGTTGAAGGGACCGGCGGGCGTACCGGGGAGCTGTTTTTT; cdr3_aa: CSVEGTGGRTGELFF
clone_size: .; d_call: .; j_call: TRBJ1-1; v_call: TRBV3-1/TRBV3-2; cdr3_nt: TGTGCCAGCAGCCCAAGAGGGCAAAGGACTGAAGCTTTCTTT; cdr3_aa: CASSPRGQRTEAFF
clone_size: .; d_call: .; j_call: TRBJ2-3; v_call: TRBV30; cdr3_nt: TGTGCCTGGAGTGTAGGGCAGACTAGCACAGATACGCAGTATTTT; cdr3_aa: CAWSVGQTSTDTQYF
clone_size: .; d_call: TRBD1; j_call: TRBJ2-6; v_call: TRBV2; cdr3_nt: TGTGCCAGCAGCCCCGACAGGGTAGCTGGGGCCAACGTCCTGACTTTC; cdr3_aa: CASSPDRVAGANVLTF
clone_size: .; d_call: .; j_call: TRBJ2-5; v_call: TRBV6-2/TRBV6-3; cdr3_nt: TGTGCCAGCAGTTATGGGCAGATCCTATTTGAGACCCAGTACTTC; cdr3_aa: CASSYGQILFETQYF
clone_size: .; d_call: .; j_call: TRBJ1-1; v_call: TRBV7-3; cdr3_nt: TGTGCCAGCAGCTTAACAGGGTGGCAGACTGAAGCTTTCTTT; cdr3_aa: CASSLTGWQTEAFF
clone_size: .; d_call: .; j_call: TRBJ2-5; v_call: TRBV28; cdr3_nt: TGTGCCAGCAGCCGAGACAGGCAAGAGACCCAGTACTTC; cdr3_aa: CASSRDRQETQYF
clone_size: .; d_call: .; j_call: TRBJ2-5; v_call: TRBV2; cdr3_nt: TGTGCCAGCAGTGTTGGGAGGGGGAGGTATGAGACCCAGTACTTC; cdr3_aa: CASSVGRGRYETQYF
clone_size: .; d_call: .; j_call: TRBJ2-3; v_call: TRBV7-2; cdr3_nt: TGTGCCAGCAGCTTAAACAGGGCAGATACGCAGTATTTT; cdr3_aa: CASSLNRADTQYF
clone_size: .; d_call: .; j_call: TRBJ2-1; v_call: TRBV18; cdr3_nt: TGTGCCAGCTCACCATCCGTAGACGGTTACAATGAGCAGTTCTTC; cdr3_aa: CASSPSVDGYNEQFF
clone_size: .; d_call: .; j_call: TRBJ2-2; v_call: TRBV7-3; cdr3_nt: TGTGCCAGCAGCTTAACCTGGACTGAAAACACCGGGGAGCTGTTTTTT; cdr3_aa: CASSLTWTENTGELFF
clone_size: .; d_call: TRBD1; j_call: TRBJ2-3; v_call: TRBV28; cdr3_nt: TGTGCCAGCGGAGGACAGGGAGGCACAGATACGCAGTATTTT; cdr3_aa: CASGGQGGTDTQYF
clone_size: .; d_call: TRBD2; j_call: TRBJ2-4; v_call: TRBV12-5; cdr3_nt: TGTGCTAGTGGTTTACCAATCGGGACTAGCGGGAGGGTGATCGTAGCCAAAAACATTCAGTACTTC; cdr3_aa: CASGLPIGTSGRVIVAKNIQYF
clone_size: .; d_call: .; j_call: TRBJ2-7; v_call: TRBV12-1; cdr3_nt: TGTGCCAGCAGCTTTCAGCCTTCGAAACCCACTACCGAGCAGTACTTC; cdr3_aa: CASSFQPSKPTTEQYF
clone_size: .; d_call: TRBD2; j_call: TRBJ2-5; v_call: TRBV7-2; cdr3_nt: TGTGCCAGCAGCCTTAAGGCGGGGGGGACCCAGTACTTC; cdr3_aa: CASSLKAGGTQYF
clone_size: once; d_call: .; j_call: TRBJ2-1; v_call: TRBV18; cdr3_nt: TGTGCCAGCTCACTACTCGGAAATGAGCAGTTCTTC; cdr3_aa: CASSLLGNEQFF
clone_size: .; d_call: .; j_call: TRBJ2-7; v_call: TRBV7-9; cdr3_nt: TGTGCCAGCAGCCTCGCAAGATTCGGACTCCTGTACTCCTACGAGCAGTACTTC; cdr3_aa: CASSLARFGLLYSYEQYF
clone_size: .; d_call: TRBD2; j_call: TRBJ2-2; v_call: TRBV5-1; cdr3_nt: TGCGCCAGCAGCTTCCCTAGCGGGAGGGCCGGGGAGCTGTTTTTT; cdr3_aa: CASSFPSGRAGELFF
clone_size: .; d_call: .; j_call: TRBJ2-1; v_call: TRBV10-3; cdr3_nt: TGTGCCATAACTATCGGGGGTTCCTACAATGAGCAGTTCTTC; cdr3_aa: CAITIGGSYNEQFF
clone_size: .; d_call: TRBD1; j_call: TRBJ2-1; v_call: TRBV10-3; cdr3_nt: TGTGCCATCAGGATAGCAGGACAGGGGTCAAATGAGCAGTTCTTC; cdr3_aa: CAIRIAGQGSNEQFF
clone_size: .; d_call: .; j_call: TRBJ1-1; v_call: TRBV7-2; cdr3_nt: TGTGCCAGCAGCTTAGATCTAGGTTACACAACATTGGCGGGCACTGAAGCTTTCTTT; cdr3_aa: CASSLDLGYTTLAGTEAFF
clone_size: .; d_call: TRBD2; j_call: TRBJ2-1; v_call: TRBV18; cdr3_nt: TGTGCCAGCTCACGACTAGCGGGAGCTTTCAAAGAGCAGTTCTTC; cdr3_aa: CASSRLAGAFKEQFF
clone_size: .; d_call: .; j_call: TRBJ2-7; v_call: TRBV5-1; cdr3_nt: TGCGCCAGCAGCCCGGCACGGGGCTACGAGCAGTACTTC; cdr3_aa: CASSPARGYEQYF
clone_size: .; d_call: TRBD1; j_call: TRBJ2-2; v_call: TRBV5-8; cdr3_nt: TGTGCCAGCAGCCCGGACAGGGCCCGGAACACCGGGGAGCTGTTTTTT; cdr3_aa: CASSPDRARNTGELFF
clone_size: .; d_call: .; j_call: TRBJ2-5; v_call: TRBV7-8; cdr3_nt: TGTGCCAGCAGCTTGCAGCCTCCGGAGACCCAGTACTTC; cdr3_aa: CASSLQPPETQYF
clone_size: .; d_call: .; j_call: TRBJ2-5; v_call: TRBV7-9; cdr3_nt: TGTGCCACTAAAGGGGGGGTAGGGGAGACCCAGTACTTC; cdr3_aa: CATKGGVGETQYF
clone_size: .; d_call: .; j_call: TRBJ2-1; v_call: TRBV12-2; cdr3_nt: TGTGCAAGTCGCTTGTCCGGGACAGGCCACAATGAGCAGTTCTTC; cdr3_aa: CASRLSGTGHNEQFF
clone_size: .; d_call: .; j_call: TRBJ2-1; v_call: TRBV20-1; cdr3_nt: TGCAGTGCTAGGCCGAACAATGAGCAGTTCTTC; cdr3_aa: CSARPNNEQFF
clone_size: .; d_call: TRBD2; j_call: TRBJ2-1; v_call: TRBV28; cdr3_nt: TGTGCCAGCAGCCTAGCGGGAGGGCCCTACAATGAGCAGTTCTTC; cdr3_aa: CASSLAGGPYNEQFF
clone_size: .; d_call: .; j_call: TRBJ2-1; v_call: TRBV18; cdr3_nt: TGTGCCAGCTCACCACCCTCCCACTCCTACAATGAGCAGTTCTTC; cdr3_aa: CASSPPSHSYNEQFF
clone_size: .; d_call: .; j_call: TRBJ2-3; v_call: TRBV27; cdr3_nt: TGTGCCAGCAGTACTAAGCGCACAGATACGCAGTATTTT; cdr3_aa: CASSTKRTDTQYF
clone_size: .; d_call: .; j_call: TRBJ2-3; v_call: TRBV5-1; cdr3_nt: TGCGCCAGCAGCGCGGACTCTGATACGCAGTATTTT; cdr3_aa: CASSADSDTQYF
clone_size: .; d_call: .; j_call: TRBJ1-6; v_call: TRBV28; cdr3_nt: TGTGCCAGCACATTGGGGGATTCACCCCTCCACTTT; cdr3_aa: CASTLGDSPLHF